Reported below is one T cell receptor (beta chain). This record comes from a study of blood T cell repertoires in COVID-19. As for the study in general: Acute and convalescent COVID-19 samples came from the United States, Italy and Spain.

Assay used: immunoSEQ multiplex PCR; TCRdb lists only in-frame clones, some missing. The data contain some 500,000 clones, roughly 90% of them seen just once; the ten biggest clones take up approximately 1.8%. Germline assignment: CDR1 MRHNA and CDR2 SNTAGT. Trimming took 6 bases from V and 2 from J, leaving 10 bases between them. CDR3 size: 13 residues. Living in 24 US areas, the participants were between roughly 18 and 95 years of age. Sample: PBMCs or T cells enriched from blood (not recorded which). The sequence derives from a woman aged 40 to 55 who had recovered from COVID-19. The V call is TRBV6-4, the J call TRBJ1-1; D is perhaps TRBD1 (6 bases). CDR3 in DNA: TGTGCCAGCAGACAGGGACCCAACACTGAAGCTTTCTTT. It specifies CASRQGPNTEAFF.